A selection of T cell receptor beta chains follows, all from one sample in a study of molecular identifiers for immune sequencing clone quantification. TCRdb used MiXCR to reprocess the PCR reads, holding one entry per CDR3 protein. The sample contains over 550,000 distinct CDR3 sequences, approximately 24% of which appear only once. The sample was naive CD8+ T cells from blood, with Jurkat cell RNA spiked in. The source of these receptors is a human donor in good health. Some libraries in this study had Jurkat cell RNA spiked in. Each CDR3 is given with its conserved first and last residue. D genes are given only for firm matches. The size of a clone is reported for some rows only, either as once, few or many, or as a class for expanded clones.

d_call	v_call	cdr3_length	j_call	clone_size	cdr3_nt	cdr3_aa
TRBD2	TRBV30	13	TRBJ2-1	-	TGTGCCTGGAGTGCGGGGGGGCAAGGTGAGCAGTTCTTC	CAWSAGGQGEQFF
TRBD1	TRBV5-1	15	TRBJ2-7	many	TGCGCCAGCAGCTTGGTCCGGACAGGCCCCATCGAGCAGTACTTC	CASSLVRTGPIEQYF
TRBD2	TRBV4-3	15	TRBJ2-3	-	TGCGCCAGCAGCCAAGATAGAGCGGGGGGGCTCGGGCAGTATTTT	CASSQDRAGGLGQYF
-	TRBV2	16	TRBJ1-4	-	TGTGCCAGCAGTAGCCCCCCCGGGGATATGAATGAAAAACTGTTTTTT	CASSSPPGDMNEKLFF
-	TRBV30	14	TRBJ2-5	many	TGTGCCTGGAGTCTTTGGTCGGGAAGTGAGACCCAGTACTTC	CAWSLWSGSETQYF
-	TRBV19	14	TRBJ1-1	-	TGTGCCAGTAGTATTGGAGGCAGGGGACCTGAAGCTATCTTT	CASSIGGRGPEAIF
-	TRBV4-2	14	TRBJ1-1	-	TGTGCCAGCAGCCAAGTAGGGCCAACAGGGGAAGCTTTCTTT	CASSQVGPTGEAFF
-	TRBV7-2	15	TRBJ2-7	many	TGTGCCAGCAGCTTAGACACGGGGTGGGTTGTCGAGCAGTACTTC	CASSLDTGWVVEQYF
-	TRBV3-1	14	TRBJ1-1	few	TGTGCCAGCAGCCAAGTCCTCGAGAACACTGAAGCTTTCTTT	CASSQVLENTEAFF
-	TRBV5-8	12	TRBJ1-1	many	TGTGCCAGCAGCTTCGACTGGACTGAAGCTTTCTTT	CASSFDWTEAFF
-	TRBV5-1	15	TRBJ2-1	few	TGCGCCAGCAGCTTAGCCCACCGGGGCTTGGATGAGCAGTTCTTC	CASSLAHRGLDEQFF
-	TRBV10-2	14	TRBJ1-2	-	TGCGCCAGCAGTGAGAACAGTCTAAGTGATGGCTACACCTTC	CASSENSLSDGYTF
-	TRBV9	13	TRBJ2-1	-	TGTGCCAGCAGTGGGGCGGGGTACAATGAGCAGTTCTTC	CASSGAGYNEQFF
TRBD2	TRBV19	14	TRBJ2-1	many	TGTGCCAGTCGAACTAGCGGATACTACAATGAGCAGTTCTTC	CASRTSGYYNEQFF
-	TRBV6-2/TRBV6-3	16	TRBJ1-5	-	TGTGCCAGCAGGGTGGCAGGGGACTATAGCAATCAGCCCCAGCATTTT	CASRVAGDYSNQPQHF
TRBD1	TRBV4-2	17	TRBJ2-1	-	TGTGCCAGCAGCCAATTGGAGAGACAGGGGCGGTACAATGAGCAGTTCTTC	CASSQLERQGRYNEQFF
TRBD2	TRBV9	17	TRBJ2-3	-	TGTGCCAGCAGCGGGGCCCGAGCGGGGGGCTCGGCGGATACGCAGTATTTT	CASSGARAGGSADTQYF
-	TRBV13	13	TRBJ1-1	many	TGTGCCAGCAGCCCCACAAGGAACACTGAAGCTTTCTTT	CASSPTRNTEAFF
-	TRBV29-1	14	TRBJ1-5	many	TGCAGCGTTGAAGACAGGGAGGCCAATCAGCCCCAGCATTTT	CSVEDREANQPQHF
-	TRBV6-5	13	TRBJ1-1	many	TGTGCCAGCAGTTACTCTTGGGAGGGTGAAGCTTTCTTT	CASSYSWEGEAFF
-	TRBV20-1	17	TRBJ2-1	-	TGCAGTGCTATCCAATTAGAGGGGGGACGCTCCTACAATGAGCAGTTCTTC	CSAIQLEGGRSYNEQFF
TRBD2	TRBV20-1	19	TRBJ2-7	-	TGCAGTGCTACGAGTGGTCTAGCGGGGGGCCCAAGGAGTCCCTACGAGCAGTACTTC	CSATSGLAGGPRSPYEQYF
TRBD1	TRBV5-5	16	TRBJ2-7	few	TGTGCCAGCAGCTTGGACTGGACAGGGGGCGGGATCGAGCAGTACTTC	CASSLDWTGGGIEQYF
TRBD2	TRBV29-1	14	TRBJ2-3	many	TGCACCGTCTCAGCGGGGCTAGGGCCAGATACGCAGTATTTT	CTVSAGLGPDTQYF
-	TRBV7-9	12	TRBJ1-1	many	TGTGCCAGCACCAAATATGCCACTGAAGCTTTCTTT	CASTKYATEAFF
TRBD2	TRBV28	14	TRBJ2-3	many	TGTGCCAGCATTAGACTAGCGGGAGTGGATACGCAGTATTTT	CASIRLAGVDTQYF
-	TRBV14	13	TRBJ2-1	-	TGTGCCAGCAGCCGAGTAGGGCTTAATGAGCAGTTCTTC	CASSRVGLNEQFF
TRBD2	TRBV20-1	17	TRBJ2-2	-	TGCAGTGCTCCCGGACTAGCGGGAGGTTCGAACACCGGGGAGCTGTTTTTT	CSAPGLAGGSNTGELFF
TRBD2	TRBV9	15	TRBJ2-1	few	TGTGCCAGCAGCGTAGAAGAGACTAGCCTGTATGAGCAGTTCTTC	CASSVEETSLYEQFF
TRBD2	TRBV4-1	16	TRBJ2-7	-	TGCGCCAGCAGCCAAGTTTGGAGCGGGAGTGGCTACGAGCAGTACTTC	CASSQVWSGSGYEQYF
TRBD2	TRBV7-9	17	TRBJ2-7	-	TGTGCCAGCAGCCCACACGATTGGGGACTAGATGTTTACGCGCAGTACTTC	CASSPHDWGLDVYAQYF
-	TRBV6-5	14	TRBJ2-7	few	TGTGCCAGCAGTTACGCAGGGGAATTTTACGAGCAGTACTTC	CASSYAGEFYEQYF
-	TRBV24-1	16	TRBJ2-3	-	TGTGCCACCAGTGATTCGGGTCTGGCGTGGGAAGATACGCAGTATTTT	CATSDSGLAWEDTQYF
TRBD1	TRBV28	15	TRBJ1-2	many	TGTGCCAGCGACGACGGACAGGGGGCTAACTATGGCTACACCTTC	CASDDGQGANYGYTF
-	TRBV6-5	13	TRBJ1-5	-	TGTGCCAGCAGTAAGACTATAGGTCAGCCCCAGCATTTT	CASSKTIGQPQHF
TRBD2	TRBV5-4	17	TRBJ2-7	many	TGTGCCAGCAGCTTGGGTTCTCCGGCGGGAGGGCCCCACGAGCAGTACTTC	CASSLGSPAGGPHEQYF
-	TRBV19	15	TRBJ2-2	few	TGTGCCAGTAGTGATACAGGGTCAGGCACCGGGGAGCTGTTTTTT	CASSDTGSGTGELFF
-	TRBV4-3	14	TRBJ2-3	many	TGCGCCAGCACTGACAGTTTATACACAGATACGCAGTATTTT	CASTDSLYTDTQYF
-	TRBV10-1	13	TRBJ2-7	-	TGCGCCAGCTCGGCAGGGAATACCTACGAGCTGTACTTC	CASSAGNTYELYF
-	TRBV5-8	15	TRBJ1-1	many	TGTGCCAGCAGCTTGGGGTCCACATCGGCCAGCGAAGCTTTCTTT	CASSLGSTSASEAFF
TRBD2	TRBV7-2	16	TRBJ2-1	-	TGTGCCAGCAAACCTCTTAGCGGGAGCGGAGGCAATGAGCAGTTCTTC	CASKPLSGSGGNEQFF
-	TRBV4-2	16	TRBJ1-5	-	TGTGCCAGCAGCCAAGAATTGTCGGCAGGCAAACAGCCCCAGCATTTT	CASSQELSAGKQPQHF
TRBD1	TRBV19	15	TRBJ2-4	-	TGTGCCAGTAGTATCGGAGACAGGGGGGAAAACATTCAGTACTTC	CASSIGDRGENIQYF
-	TRBV9	14	TRBJ1-4	once	TGTGCCAGCAGCGCAGAGGGGTCTCTTGAAAAACTGCTTTTT	CASSAEGSLEKLLF
TRBD2	TRBV7-6	17	TRBJ2-2	-	TGTGCCGGCAGCTTTGGACTAGCGGCCACCCACACCGGGGAGCTGTTTTTT	CAGSFGLAATHTGELFF